A single sample gave rise to the 3 T cell receptor beta chains below, sequenced in a study of cytotoxic CD8 clonotypes in ibrutinib-treated CLL. The repertoire was sequenced with immunoSEQ multiplex PCR; TCRdb's copy has only in-frame clones and lacks some. The sample holds about 50,000 clones, 45% to 60% seen once. Material: PBMCs, obtained after 24 months of ibrutinib treatment. The receptors were sampled from a human donor with chronic lymphocytic leukemia.

CDR3 in DNA: TGCGCCAGCAGCTTGGAGGGGACAGGGAGCTCCTACGAGCAGTACTTC. Encoded protein: CASSLEGTGSSYEQYF. The V and J genes are TRBV5-1 and TRBJ2-7, with 9 bases that match TRBD1. This CDR3 is built from 16 residues. Trimming took 0 bases from V and 0 from J; bases not matched to a gene: 4. Germline V gene lookup returns CDR1 SGHRS and CDR2 YFSETQ.

The chain carries TRBV5-6 and TRBJ2-5; D is unresolved. CDR1 and CDR2 (germline): SGHDT, YYEEEE. Deletions cut 2 bases from V and 3 bases from J, with 2 bases between. The CDR3 is 11 residues long. DNA of the CDR3: TGTGCCAGCAGCTTTGAAGAGACCCAGTACTTC. The encoded protein is CASSFEETQYF.

The chain employs TRBV19 and TRBJ2-3; 10 nucleotides line up with TRBD2. CDR3 length equals 16 residues. Germline V lookup: CDR1 LNHDA, CDR2 SQIVND (reference sequence). J was trimmed by 2 bases and V by 3 bases; bases with no gene match: 5. The CDR3 loop is CASSISSGGITDTQYF. The CDR3 nucleotides are TGTGCCAGTAGTATCTCTAGCGGGGGAATCACAGATACGCAGTATTTT.